This is a list of T cell receptor beta chains from one sample in a study of early T cells in non-severe SARS-CoV-2 infection. TCRdb reprocessed the 5' RACE reads with MiXCR, giving one entry per CDR3 protein. The sample has about 63,000 distinct CDR3 sequences, over 10% seen once. The material sequenced was whole blood. These receptors were taken from an adult who was a healthcare worker with PCR-confirmed SARS-CoV-2 infection or an uninfected control (not recorded which). CDR3s include the opening cysteine and the closing phenylalanine or tryptophan. D genes are given only for firm matches. Rows may omit the clone size; those that give it use once, few, many or a size class.

j_gene	v_gene	abundance	d_gene	CDR3aa	CDR3nt
TRBJ1-1	TRBV5-1	many	TRBD1	CASSPGGQGLGAFF	TGCGCCAGCAGCCCCGGAGGACAGGGGTTGGGAGCTTTCTTT
TRBJ1-2	TRBV6-4	many	-	CATSDRPNYGYTF	TGTGCCACCAGTGACAGACCCAACTATGGCTACACCTTC
TRBJ1-4	TRBV5-1	few	-	CASSIGVPSEEKLFF	TGCGCCAGCAGCATCGGGGTTCCATCGGAGGAAAAACTGTTTTTT
TRBJ2-7	TRBV29-1	few	TRBD1	CSVEGQGNSYEQYF	TGCAGCGTTGAGGGACAGGGGAACTCCTACGAGCAGTACTTC
TRBJ2-2	TRBV5-5	few	TRBD1	CASSFKGQGAGELFF	TGTGCCAGCAGCTTTAAGGGACAGGGGGCTGGGGAGCTGTTTTTT
TRBJ2-3	TRBV6-1	many	-	CASSLGQPDTQYF	TGTGCCAGCAGCCTCGGACAGCCAGATACGCAGTATTTT
TRBJ2-1	TRBV7-6	many	TRBD2	CASSAAGGASEQFF	TGTGCCAGCAGCGCCGCGGGGGGGGCCAGTGAGCAGTTCTTC
TRBJ1-2	TRBV30	many	-	CAWRETVSYTF	TGTGCCTGGAGAGAGACAGTGAGCTACACCTTC
TRBJ1-4	TRBV7-8	few	TRBD1	CASTPLYGTANEKLFF	TGTGCCAGCACGCCGCTTTACGGGACAGCAAATGAAAAACTGTTTTTT
TRBJ1-2	TRBV3-1	few	-	CASSQVRTEYGYTF	TGTGCCAGCAGCCAAGTAAGGACTGAGTATGGCTACACCTTC
TRBJ1-6	TRBV30	few	-	CAWRGAINSPLHF	TGTGCCTGGAGGGGGGCGATAAATTCACCCCTCCACTTT
TRBJ1-4	TRBV27	many	-	CASAGHHGGRKLFF	TGTGCCAGCGCCGGCCACCATGGGGGACGAAAACTGTTTTTT
TRBJ2-5	TRBV12-3/TRBV12-4	many	-	CASSFGDETQYF	TGTGCCAGCAGTTTCGGGGACGAGACCCAGTACTTC
TRBJ2-7	TRBV27	-	-	CASRSRFDSYEQYF	TGTGCCAGCAGGTCCCGGTTCGACTCCTACGAGCAGTACTTC
TRBJ2-2	TRBV7-8	-	-	CASSFRTTGELFF	TGTGCCAGCAGCTTTCGAACCACCGGGGAGCTGTTTTTT
TRBJ1-2	TRBV7-9	-	TRBD1	CASSSPGTETNYGYTF	TGTGCCAGCAGCTCGCCCGGGACAGAGACTAACTATGGCTACACCTTC
TRBJ2-4	TRBV12-3/TRBV12-4	many	-	CASSLGGASYF	TGTGCCAGCAGTTTAGGTGGTGCCTCGTACTTC
TRBJ2-1	TRBV19	-	-	CASSMQRASEQFF	TGTGCCAGTAGTATGCAGAGGGCCAGTGAGCAGTTCTTC
TRBJ2-1	TRBV6-4	-	-	CASSGWGGKGTEQFF	TGTGCCAGCAGTGGCTGGGGCGGCAAGGGGACTGAGCAGTTCTTC
TRBJ1-1	TRBV7-9	-	-	CASSPPTLASTEAFF	TGTGCCAGCAGCCCCCCGACGCTGGCGAGCACTGAAGCTTTCTTT
TRBJ1-1	TRBV4-1	many	TRBD1	CASSHPQGAYTEAFF	TGCGCCAGCAGCCACCCTCAGGGGGCATACACTGAAGCTTTCTTT
TRBJ1-6	TRBV9	many	TRBD1	CASSVTGAPYNSPLHF	TGTGCCAGCAGCGTAACAGGGGCGCCCTATAATTCACCCCTCCACTTT
TRBJ2-1	TRBV6-1	few	-	CASSELVSRVGEQFF	TGTGCCAGCAGCGAACTAGTTTCCCGGGTAGGTGAGCAGTTCTTC
TRBJ2-7	TRBV7-6	few	-	CASSLGTRGHEQYF	TGTGCCAGCAGCTTAGGTACTAGGGGACACGAGCAGTACTTC
TRBJ1-2	TRBV27	many	-	CASSPLGPNYGYTF	TGTGCCAGCAGTCCCTTGGGCCCTAACTATGGCTACACCTTC
TRBJ2-1	TRBV12-5	many	-	CASGLLGSDHEQFF	TGTGCTAGTGGTTTGCTAGGGAGCGATCATGAGCAGTTCTTC
TRBJ2-5	TRBV10-3	few	-	CAISVAETQYF	TGTGCCATCAGTGTAGCGGAGACCCAGTACTTC
TRBJ2-7	TRBV4-3	many	-	CASSQDRAHEQYF	TGCGCCAGCAGCCAAGACAGGGCGCACGAGCAGTACTTC
TRBJ2-7	TRBV29-1	-	TRBD1	CSVETGDSYEQYF	TGCAGCGTTGAGACAGGGGACTCCTACGAGCAGTACTTC
TRBJ1-6	TRBV27	many	TRBD1	CASSLRPPQGLINSPLHF	TGTGCCAGCAGTTTGCGCCCTCCACAGGGGTTGATTAATTCACCCCTCCACTTT
TRBJ2-1	TRBV4-2	many	TRBD1	CASSQETGGSSYNEQFF	TGTGCCAGCAGCCAAGAGACAGGGGGCAGCTCCTACAATGAGCAGTTCTTC
TRBJ2-3	TRBV5-1	many	-	CASSRGRGTSSTDTQYF	TGCGCCAGCAGCAGGGGTAGGGGCACTTCGAGCACAGATACGCAGTATTTT
TRBJ2-3	TRBV7-6	many	TRBD1	CASSFGTQGADTQYF	TGTGCCAGCAGCTTCGGAACACAGGGGGCAGATACGCAGTATTTT
TRBJ2-3	TRBV19	few	TRBD2	CASSIYERDTDTQYF	TGTGCCAGTAGTATATATGAGCGGGACACAGATACGCAGTATTTT
TRBJ2-1	TRBV7-9	-	TRBD1	CASSPNARVGQGVNEQFF	TGTGCCAGCAGCCCAAACGCGCGAGTGGGGCAGGGGGTCAATGAGCAGTTCTTC
TRBJ2-2	TRBV19	many	TRBD1	CASTRDRGFTGELFF	TGTGCCAGTACCAGGGACAGGGGGTTCACCGGGGAGCTGTTTTTT